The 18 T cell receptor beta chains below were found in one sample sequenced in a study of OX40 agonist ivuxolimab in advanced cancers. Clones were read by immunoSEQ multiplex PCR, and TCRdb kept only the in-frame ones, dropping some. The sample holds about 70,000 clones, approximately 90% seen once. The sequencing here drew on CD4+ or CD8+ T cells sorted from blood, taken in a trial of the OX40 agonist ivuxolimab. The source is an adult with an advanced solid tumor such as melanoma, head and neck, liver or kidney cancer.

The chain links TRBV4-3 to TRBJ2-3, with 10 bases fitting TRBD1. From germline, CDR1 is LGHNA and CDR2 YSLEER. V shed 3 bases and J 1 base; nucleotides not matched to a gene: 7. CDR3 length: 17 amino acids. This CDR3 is CASSQADRGLGTDTQYF. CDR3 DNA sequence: TGCGCCAGCAGCCAGGCAGACAGGGGGCTAGGCACAGATACGCAGTATTTT.

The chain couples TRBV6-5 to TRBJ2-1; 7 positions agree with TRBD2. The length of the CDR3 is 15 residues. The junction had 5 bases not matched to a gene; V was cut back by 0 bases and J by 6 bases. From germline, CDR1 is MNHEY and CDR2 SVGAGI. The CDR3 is CASSYSIGGGNEQFF. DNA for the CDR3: TGTGCCAGCAGTTACTCGATTGGGGGGGGCAATGAGCAGTTCTTC.

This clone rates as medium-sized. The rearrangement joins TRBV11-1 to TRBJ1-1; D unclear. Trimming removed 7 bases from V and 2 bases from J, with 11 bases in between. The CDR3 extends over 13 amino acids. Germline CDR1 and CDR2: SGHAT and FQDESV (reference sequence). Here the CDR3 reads CASTLYANTEAFF. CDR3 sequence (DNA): TGTGCCAGCACCCTTTATGCAAACACTGAAGCTTTCTTT.

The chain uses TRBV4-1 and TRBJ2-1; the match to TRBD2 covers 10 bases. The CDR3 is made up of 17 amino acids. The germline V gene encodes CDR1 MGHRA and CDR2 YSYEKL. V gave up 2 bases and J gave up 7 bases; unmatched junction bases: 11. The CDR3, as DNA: TGCGCCAGCAGCCAAAACGATAAGACTAGCGGGTTAAATGAGCAGTTCTTC. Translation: CASSQNDKTSGLNEQFF.

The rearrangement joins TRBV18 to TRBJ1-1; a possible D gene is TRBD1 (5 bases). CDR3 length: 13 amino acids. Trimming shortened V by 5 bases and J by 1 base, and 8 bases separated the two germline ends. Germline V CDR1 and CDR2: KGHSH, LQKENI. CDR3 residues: CASSAGRNTEAFF. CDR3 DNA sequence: TGTGCCAGCTCAGCGGGACGGAACACTGAAGCTTTCTTT.

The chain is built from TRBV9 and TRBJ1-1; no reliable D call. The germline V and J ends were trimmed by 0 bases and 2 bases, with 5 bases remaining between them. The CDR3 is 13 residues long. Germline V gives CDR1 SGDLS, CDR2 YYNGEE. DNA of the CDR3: TGTGCCAGCAGCGTAGGACATAACACTGAAGCTTTCTTT. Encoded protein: CASSVGHNTEAFF.

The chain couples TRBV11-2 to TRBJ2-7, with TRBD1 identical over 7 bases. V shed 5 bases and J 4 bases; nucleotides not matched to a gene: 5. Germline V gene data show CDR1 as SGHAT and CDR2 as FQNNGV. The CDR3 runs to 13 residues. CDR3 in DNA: TGTGCCAGCAGCCCTGGGACAGCTTACGAGCAGTACTTC. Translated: CASSPGTAYEQYF.

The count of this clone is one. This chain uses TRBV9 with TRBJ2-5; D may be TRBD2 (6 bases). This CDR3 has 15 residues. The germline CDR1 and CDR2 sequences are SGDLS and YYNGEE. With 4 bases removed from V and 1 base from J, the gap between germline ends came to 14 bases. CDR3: CASSPNGGIQETQYF. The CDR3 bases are TGTGCCAGCAGCCCTAACGGGGGAATCCAAGAGACCCAGTACTTC.

CDR3 sequence: CASGQGQYEQYF. The DNA for the CDR3 is TGTGCCTCCGGACAGGGTCAGTACGAGCAGTACTTC. The chain uses TRBV7-8 and TRBJ2-7; 8 nucleotides match TRBD1. Germline loops: CDR1 SGHVS, CDR2 FQNEAQ. V dropped 11 bases and J dropped 4; count of bases not matched to a gene: 7. The CDR3 runs to 12 residues. The entire variable domain, with the rest obtained from reference TRBV7-8 and TRBJ2-7, is as follows: GAGVSQSPRYKVAKRGQDVALRCDPISGHVSLFWYQQALGQGPEFLTYFQNEAQLDKSGLPSDRFFAERPEGSVSTLKIQRTQQEDSAVYLCASGQGQYEQYFGPGTRLTVT.

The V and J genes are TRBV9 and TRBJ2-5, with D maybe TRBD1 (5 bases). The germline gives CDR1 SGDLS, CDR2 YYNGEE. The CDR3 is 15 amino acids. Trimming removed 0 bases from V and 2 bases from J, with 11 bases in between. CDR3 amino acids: CASSVGGLDQETQYF. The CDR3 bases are TGTGCCAGCAGCGTAGGGGGCCTCGATCAAGAGACCCAGTACTTC.

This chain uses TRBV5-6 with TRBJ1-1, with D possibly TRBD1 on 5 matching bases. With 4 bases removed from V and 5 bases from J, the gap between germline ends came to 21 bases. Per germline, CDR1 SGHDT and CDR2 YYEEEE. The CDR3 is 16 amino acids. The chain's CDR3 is CASSQVGQTLRTEAFF. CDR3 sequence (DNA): TGTGCCAGCAGCCAGGTGGGGCAGACTTTACGGACTGAAGCTTTCTTT.

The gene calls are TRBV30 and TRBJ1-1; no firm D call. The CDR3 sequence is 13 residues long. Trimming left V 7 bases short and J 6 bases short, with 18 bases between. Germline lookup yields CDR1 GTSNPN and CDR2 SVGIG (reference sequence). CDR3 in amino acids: CALRAKTPSEAFF. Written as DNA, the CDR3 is TGTGCCTTACGGGCCAAAACGCCCTCTGAAGCTTTCTTT.

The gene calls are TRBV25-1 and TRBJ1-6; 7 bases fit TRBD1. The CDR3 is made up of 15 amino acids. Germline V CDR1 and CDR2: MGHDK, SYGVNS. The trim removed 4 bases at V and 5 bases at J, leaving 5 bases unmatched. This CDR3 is CASSGRTGDNSPLHF. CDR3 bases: TGTGCCAGCAGTGGCCGGACAGGCGATAATTCACCCCTCCACTTT.

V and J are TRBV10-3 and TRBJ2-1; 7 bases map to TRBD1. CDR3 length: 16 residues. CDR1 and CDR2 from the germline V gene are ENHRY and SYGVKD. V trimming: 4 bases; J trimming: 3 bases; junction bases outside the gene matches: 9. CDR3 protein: CAISGRKGANYNEQFF. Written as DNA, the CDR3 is TGTGCCATCAGTGGTCGGAAGGGGGCAAACTACAATGAGCAGTTCTTC.

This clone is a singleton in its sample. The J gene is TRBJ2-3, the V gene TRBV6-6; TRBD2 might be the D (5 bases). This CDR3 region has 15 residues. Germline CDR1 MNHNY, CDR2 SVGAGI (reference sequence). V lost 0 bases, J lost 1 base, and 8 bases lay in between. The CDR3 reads CASSYSRDGTDTQYF. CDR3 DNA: TGTGCCAGCAGTTACTCGAGGGATGGCACAGATACGCAGTATTTT.

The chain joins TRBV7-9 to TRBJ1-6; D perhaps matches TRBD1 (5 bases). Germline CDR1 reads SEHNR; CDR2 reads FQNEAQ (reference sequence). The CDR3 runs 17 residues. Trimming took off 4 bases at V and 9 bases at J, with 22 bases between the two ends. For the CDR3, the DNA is TGTGCCAGCAGCTCCCCGGGACCCGTTGGTTCTACTTCACCCCTCCACTTT. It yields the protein CASSSPGPVGSTSPLHF. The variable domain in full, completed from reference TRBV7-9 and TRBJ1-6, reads DTGVSQNPRHKITKRGQNVTFRCDPISEHNRLYWYRQTLGQGPEFLTYFQNEAQLEKSRLLSDRFSAERPKGSFSTLEIQRTEQGDSAMYLCASSSPGPVGSTSPLHFGNGTRLTVT.

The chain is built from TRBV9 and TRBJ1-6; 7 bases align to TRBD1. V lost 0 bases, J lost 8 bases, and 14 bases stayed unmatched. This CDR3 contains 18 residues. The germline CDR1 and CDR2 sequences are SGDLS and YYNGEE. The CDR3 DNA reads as TGTGCCAGCAGCGTAGACCGCAGGGGGGGGCGCATGGATTCACCCCTCCACTTT. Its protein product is CASSVDRRGGRMDSPLHF.

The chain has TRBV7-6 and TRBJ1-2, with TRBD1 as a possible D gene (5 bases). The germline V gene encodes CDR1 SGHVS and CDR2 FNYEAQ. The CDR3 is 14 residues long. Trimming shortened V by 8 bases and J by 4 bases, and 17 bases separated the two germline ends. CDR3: CASGREGRRYGYTF. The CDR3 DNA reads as TGTGCCAGCGGAAGAGAGGGGCGCCGCTATGGCTACACCTTC.